The 22 T cell receptor beta chains below were found in one sample sequenced in a study of blood T cell repertoires in COVID-19. TCRdb keeps only in-frame clones here, not all; method: immunoSEQ multiplex PCR. The sample has hundreds of thousands of clones, more than 85% seen once; the top ten hold approximately 4.2%. Sequencing used PBMCs or T cells enriched from blood (not recorded which). The receptors derive from a woman aged 25 to 45 who had recovered from COVID-19.

For the CDR3, the DNA is TGTGCCAGTAGTACAGACAGGGGAGAGACCCAGTACTTC. Its protein is CASSTDRGETQYF. V usage is TRBV19 and J usage is TRBJ2-5, with TRBD1 identical over 8 bases. With 4 bases clipped from V and 4 bases from J, the junction kept 2 bases outside the gene matches. The CDR3 is 13 residues long. Germline CDR1 LNHDA, CDR2 SQIVND (reference sequence). Complete variable domain (other parts from reference TRBV19 and TRBJ2-5): DGGITQSPKYLFRKEGQNVTLSCEQNLNHDAMYWYRQDPGQGLRLIYYSQIVNDFQKGDIAEGYSVSREKKESFPLTVTSAQKNPTAFYLCASSTDRGETQYFGPGTRLLVL.

The chain carries TRBV9 and TRBJ1-2, with unresolved D. Trimming stripped 0 bases from V and 5 bases from J, with 5 bases between. The CDR3 runs to 12 residues. Germline CDR1 and CDR2: SGDLS and YYNGEE. The CDR3 nucleotides are TGTGCCAGCAGCGTAGATCAGTATGGCTACACCTTC. This translates into CASSVDQYGYTF.

The chain uses TRBV5-8 and TRBJ2-2; D is unresolved. The CDR3 is 17 residues long. With 1 base removed from V and 1 base from J, the gap between germline ends came to 14 bases. The germline V gene encodes CDR1 SGHTS and CDR2 YDEGEE. The CDR3 is CASSLRFETLNTGELFF. The DNA for the CDR3 is TGTGCCAGCAGCTTGAGGTTTGAGACACTGAACACCGGGGAGCTGTTTTTT.

The CDR3 loop is CASSYRPQGWDSPLHF. The CDR3 nucleotides read TGTGCCAGCAGTTACCGTCCCCAGGGGTGGGATTCACCCCTCCACTTT. The rearrangement joins TRBV6-5 to TRBJ1-6, with a tentative D call TRBD1 (6 bases). V dropped 2 bases and J dropped 8 bases, with 16 bases sitting between them. CDR3 length: 16 residues. In germline, CDR1 is MNHEY, CDR2 SVGAGI.

The chain couples TRBV6-2 or TRBV6-3 to TRBJ1-2; no clear D gene. This CDR3 comprises 13 residues. The germline V and J ends were trimmed by 4 bases and 8 bases, with 14 bases remaining between them. Germline V lookup: CDR1 MNHEY, CDR2 SVGEGT. This CDR3 reads CASSSWRDGGYTF. In DNA, the CDR3 is TGTGCCAGCAGTTCCTGGAGAGACGGGGGCTACACCTTC.

This clone was counted once. The rearrangement uses TRBV11-2 and TRBJ2-1; the match to TRBD1 covers 9 bases. With V trimmed by 6 bases and J by 15 bases, 12 bases remained unmatched. The CDR3 extends over 13 amino acids. Looked up from germline, CDR1 is SGHAT and CDR2 is FQNNGV. CDR3 region: CASSQIDRGVPFF. CDR3 sequence (DNA): TGTGCCAGCAGTCAAATAGACAGGGGGGTACCGTTCTTC.

This chain uses TRBV5-1 with TRBJ2-3, with D possibly TRBD2 on 5 matching bases. The CDR3 sequence is 15 residues long. Trimming left V 4 bases short and J 3 bases short, with 15 bases between. Germline V gene lookup returns CDR1 SGHRS and CDR2 YFSETQ. The CDR3 sequence is CASSQAPGKTDTQYF. Written as DNA, the CDR3 is TGCGCCAGCAGCCAGGCCCCCGGGAAAACAGATACGCAGTATTTT.

The CDR3 sequence is CATSRDPGGSSYEQYF. The CDR3 nucleotides are TGTGCCACCAGCAGAGACCCAGGGGGGAGCTCCTACGAGCAGTACTTC. V and J are TRBV15 and TRBJ2-7; a possible D gene is TRBD1 (7 bases). CDR3 size: 16 residues. The ends were cut back, 0 bases at V and 0 bases at J, with 12 bases in the middle. Germline V lookup: CDR1 LNHNV, CDR2 YYDKDF (reference sequence).

The chain couples TRBV28 to TRBJ1-2, with 11 bases lining up with TRBD1. This CDR3 has 19 residues. V dropped 2 bases and J dropped 3; count of bases not matched to a gene: 14. Germline V gene lookup returns CDR1 MDHEN and CDR2 SYDVKM. The CDR3 region has the DNA TGTGCCAGCAGTTTAGGCGGGCTGGATGGGACAGGGGGGTACTATGGCTACACCTTC. Its protein product is CASSLGGLDGTGGYYGYTF.

The chain is built from TRBV28 and TRBJ1-6; 10 nucleotides align to TRBD1. CDR3 length: 15 residues. CDR1 and CDR2 from the germline V gene are MDHEN and SYDVKM. The V and J ends lost 5 bases and 10 bases, in that order; junction bases with no gene match: 8. CDR3 bases: TGTGCCAGCAGTAGACAGGGGGCAACCGGGTCACCCCTCCACTTT. It codes for CASSRQGATGSPLHF.

The V gene is TRBV6-2 or TRBV6-3, the J gene TRBJ2-7, with D possibly matching TRBD1 (6 bases). V was trimmed by 6 bases and J by 2 bases, leaving 23 bases between them. The V gene's germline CDR1 is MNHEY and CDR2 SVGEGT. This CDR3 comprises 17 residues. CDR3 region: CASSPAPNRDRTYEQYF. For the CDR3, the DNA is TGTGCCAGCAGCCCCGCCCCCAACAGGGACCGAACCTACGAGCAGTACTTC.

This clone was detected only a few times. The rearrangement uses TRBV19 and TRBJ1-5; the D gene is possibly TRBD1 (5 bases). V was cut by 3 bases and J by 7 bases, with 16 bases left in between. CDR3 length: 15 amino acids. The V gene's germline CDR1 is LNHDA and CDR2 SQIVND (reference sequence). For the CDR3, the DNA is TGTGCCAGTAGTATTAGGGGCGGGGGGATCCAGCCCCAGCATTTT. It encodes CASSIRGGGIQPQHF.

V usage is TRBV20-1 and J usage is TRBJ2-3; 12 nucleotides match TRBD2. Germline lookup yields CDR1 DFQATT and CDR2 SNEGSKA (reference sequence). Trimming cost V 3 bases and J 6 bases; bases outside gene matches: 16. The CDR3 has 18 residues. For the CDR3, the DNA is TGCAGTGCTAGTGTGCTAGCGGGAGGGTCTTTTCGATCTGATACGCAGTATTTT. Translating gives CSASVLAGGSFRSDTQYF.

The chain uses TRBV13 and TRBJ2-6; D remains unclear. CDR3 length: 16 residues. The V gene's germline CDR1 is PRHDT and CDR2 FYEKMQ (reference sequence). Trimming pared 0 bases from V and 1 base from J, leaving 7 bases between. The CDR3: CASSLGLRSGANVLTF. In DNA form, the CDR3 reads TGTGCCAGCAGCTTAGGCCTTAGATCTGGGGCCAACGTCCTGACTTTC.

The V call is TRBV6-5, the J call TRBJ2-3; 10 nucleotides match TRBD2. V was pared by 7 bases and J by 5 bases, with 9 bases of the junction left unmatched. Germline V CDR1 and CDR2: MNHEY, SVGAGI. This CDR3 comprises 15 residues. The CDR3 reads CASTLLAGWGDTQYF. The DNA of the CDR3 is TGTGCCAGCACCCTACTAGCGGGGTGGGGAGATACGCAGTATTTT.

The chain couples TRBV2 to TRBJ2-7; D is unresolved. CDR3 size: 15 residues. The germline V and J ends were trimmed by 0 bases and 4 bases, with 13 bases remaining between them. From germline, CDR1 is SNHLY and CDR2 FYNNEI. The CDR3 region is CASSEADSLGYEQYF. In nucleotides, the CDR3 is TGTGCCAGCAGTGAAGCAGACTCCCTTGGGTACGAGCAGTACTTC.

The chain recombines TRBV9 with TRBJ1-2, with unresolved D. The V end lost 4 bases, the J end lost 4 bases, and 14 bases lay between the germline ends. The germline V gene has CDR1 SGDLS and CDR2 YYNGEE. CDR3 length equals 14 residues. The CDR3 is CASSTTGAGYGYTF. In DNA, the CDR3 is TGTGCCAGCAGCACGACGGGAGCTGGCTATGGCTACACCTTC.

The rearrangement uses TRBV20-1 and TRBJ2-5; the match to TRBD2 covers 10 bases. This CDR3 spans 16 amino acids. J lost 4 bases, V lost 3 bases, and 11 bases had no gene match. CDR1 is DFQATT and CDR2 is SNEGSKA in the germline V gene (reference sequence). The CDR3 DNA is TGCAGTGCTAGTAACCCTAGCGGGAGAGAAGGAGAGACCCAGTACTTC. Protein sequence: CSASNPSGREGETQYF.

V is TRBV21-1 and J is TRBJ2-5; the DNA was not compared with TRBD2, the D call given in the table. TRBV21-1 is designated a pseudogene. The CDR3 loop spans 19 amino acids. The CDR3 DNA sequence: TGTGCCAGCAGCAAAGTTAAGGGGACTAGCGGGAGGAGGGAAGAGACCCAGTACTTC. Protein product: CASSKVKGTSGRREETQYF.

This sequence joins TRBV18 and TRBJ1-2, with D maybe TRBD1 (6 bases). Germline V gives CDR1 KGHSH, CDR2 LQKENI. The CDR3 sequence is 15 residues long. V lost 0 bases and J 5 bases, leaving 13 bases between the germline ends. CDR3: CASSPPSGGAYGYTF. CDR3 bases: TGTGCCAGCTCACCACCGTCCGGGGGGGCGTATGGCTACACCTTC.

The V call is TRBV6-5, the J call TRBJ1-5; weak D call: TRBD1 (5 bases). From germline, CDR1 is MNHEY and CDR2 SVGAGI. The germline V and J ends were trimmed by 7 bases and 4 bases, with 14 bases remaining between them. The CDR3 is 14 residues long. CDR3 DNA sequence: TGTGCCAGCAATTGGCAGGGAAGAAATCAGCCCCAGCATTTT. Amino acids: CASNWQGRNQPQHF.

The V and J genes are TRBV28 and TRBJ2-7; 10 positions match TRBD2. J gave up 2 bases and V 1 base, and 5 bases lay outside the gene matches. Germline CDR1 is MDHEN and CDR2 is SYDVKM. This CDR3 contains 16 residues. For the CDR3, the DNA is TGTGCCAGCAGTTTATATCTAGCGGGAGTCACCTACGAGCAGTACTTC. It specifies CASSLYLAGVTYEQYF. The complete variable domain, with remaining parts taken from reference TRBV28 and TRBJ2-7, reads DVKVTQSSRYLVKRTGEKVFLECVQDMDHENMFWYRQDPGLGLRLIYFSYDVKMKEKGDIPEGYSVSREKKERFSLILESASTNQTSMYLCASSLYLAGVTYEQYFGPGTRLTVT.